This T cell receptor beta chain was retrieved from a study of blood T cell repertoires in COVID-19. As for the study in general: There were acute and convalescent COVID-19 samples, and they came from the United States, Italy and Spain. In each case, the material was cDNA or gDNA derived from T cells, B-cell-depleted T cells, or PBMCs.

Germline V gives CDR1 LNHDA, CDR2 SQIVND (reference sequence). V was pared by 0 bases and J by 8 bases, with 7 bases between. The CDR3 runs to 12 residues. Clones were sequenced by immunoSEQ multiplex PCR, and TCRdb holds only the in-frame ones, with some missing. Seen here are around 130,000 clones, around four fifths observed once, and the top ten hold over 10%. The rearrangement joins TRBV19 to TRBJ1-1, with TRBD1 as a possible D gene (5 bases). This clonotype was obtained from a human donor in a cohort sampled during active COVID-19. Sequencing was performed on peripheral blood. CDR3 in DNA: TGTGCCAGTAGTATAGACAGGGCGGAAGCTTTCTTT. Its protein is CASSIDRAEAFF.